This record covers a single T cell receptor (beta chain). The data were obtained in a study of cytomegalovirus exposure and HLA in healthy donors. Measured with immunoSEQ multiplex PCR; TCRdb has only the in-frame clones, and not every one. The sample includes about 110,000 clones, almost 96% seen only once; the top ten take roughly 0.66%. Germline loops: CDR1 LNHDA, CDR2 SQIVND (reference sequence). The CDR3 totals 16 residues. V dropped 7 bases and J dropped 0; count of bases not matched to a gene: 7. The source material was PBMCs. J is TRBJ2-3 and V is TRBV19, with 10 nucleotides matching TRBD2. This clonotype was obtained from a woman under 30 in good health and CMV-seronegative. CDR3 nucleotides: TGTGCCAGTAAGCCTAGCGGGGGTCCTAGCACAGATACGCAGTATTTT. Amino acid sequence: CASKPSGGPSTDTQYF.